This note documents a single T cell receptor (beta chain) sequence. These data are taken from a study of blood T cell repertoires in COVID-19. Background on the study: The samples span acute and convalescent COVID-19 from the United States, Italy and Spain. From T cells, B-cell-depleted T cells, or PBMCs came the material, which was cDNA or gDNA.

As originally analysed: From reference gene primer amplification, estimates of nucleated cell counts were derived. Clones were read by immunoSEQ multiplex PCR, and TCRdb kept only the in-frame ones, dropping some. V and J calls and clone size are those listed in that table; D and trimming were worked out from the DNA. The sample lists about 190,000 clones; around four fifths were seen once. The specimen sequenced was peripheral blood. The clonotype originates from a woman aged 70-85 years with active or convalescent COVID-19.

The CDR3 spells CASSQRRGNSGNTIYF. CDR3 nucleotides: TGTGCCAGCAGCCAACGAAGGGGAAACTCTGGAAACACCATATATTTT. The chain is built from TRBV14 and TRBJ1-3; D is perhaps TRBD1 (5 bases). The germline gives CDR1 SGHDN, CDR2 FVKESK. The CDR3 has 16 amino acids. Trimming took off 2 bases at V and 0 bases at J, with 11 bases between the two ends.